The 3 T cell receptor beta chains below come from one sample, sequenced in a study of cytomegalovirus exposure and HLA in healthy donors. The primer mix had 60 Vbeta and 13 Jbeta primers. This table comes from immunoSEQ multiplex PCR, and its TCRdb copy is limited to in-frame clones, with some not included. In total, the table holds 30,000 to 35,000 clones. Sequencing used PBMCs. The receptors were sampled from a woman aged 40 to 50 in good health and CMV-seropositive.

This chain connects TRBV6-1 to TRBJ2-7, with D tentatively TRBD2 (7 bases). V was clipped by 0 bases and J by 4 bases, with 16 bases between them. The CDR3 totals 16 residues. Germline V CDR1 and CDR2: MNHNS, SASEGT. The CDR3 DNA sequence: TGTGCCAGCAGTGAAGCCCTTTTGGGGGGGGCGTACGAGCAGTACTTC. Translated, it gives CASSEALLGGAYEQYF.

The CDR3: CASSLGKLAGNTGELFF. CDR3 DNA: TGTGCCAGCAGTTTAGGGAAGCTAGCGGGGAACACCGGGGAGCTGTTTTTT. This sequence joins TRBV28 and TRBJ2-2; 8 bases match TRBD2. With 2 bases clipped from V and 1 base from J, the junction kept 6 bases outside the gene matches. CDR1 and CDR2 (germline): MDHEN, SYDVKM. The CDR3 runs to 17 residues.

The V gene is TRBV4-1, the J gene TRBJ2-3, with a tentative D call TRBD2 (6 bases). Germline CDR1 reads MGHRA; CDR2 reads YSYEKL. V lost 3 bases to trimming and J lost 6 bases, with 13 bases between them. The CDR3 is 14 amino acids. The CDR3 DNA sequence: TGCGCCAGCAGCCAGGGGCTGGGAGGTGATACGCAGTATTTT. Protein: CASSQGLGGDTQYF.